This TCR beta chain was retrieved from a study of cytomegalovirus exposure and HLA in healthy donors. Study summary: The approximately 670 first-cohort repertoires and the 120 or so validation repertoires shared the same platform, a later analysis reported. Findings of the study overall: Cytomegalovirus-associated status was assigned to 164 TCR beta chains. TCR clusters originating in the first cohort tended to co-occur in the approximately 120 validation repertoires, according to a later analysis. Cytomegalovirus status, reportedly, was diagnosed with high specificity and sensitivity by the classifier.

Using immunoSEQ multiplex PCR, the repertoire was profiled, and TCRdb retains in-frame clones only, with some absent. In the table there are around 98,000 clones, approximately 88% of which are singletons. Notes on this clone: Antigen: not known.

Losses at the gene ends were 5 bases for V and 8 bases for J; bases not matched to a gene: 4. Germline lookup yields CDR1 ENHRY and CDR2 SYGVKD. The CDR3 is 13 amino acids. This TCR was recovered from a woman aged 30 to 39 in good health and CMV-seronegative. This chain connects TRBV10-3 to TRBJ2-1; TRBD2 matches 9 bases. The specimen was PBMCs. CDR3 nucleotide sequence: TGTGCCATCAGTTTAGCGGGGGACGATGAGCAGTTCTTC. The encoded protein is CAISLAGDDEQFF.